This T cell receptor beta chain was captured in a study of blood T cell repertoires in COVID-19. As for the study in general: The analysed material was cDNA or gDNA that came from T cells, B-cell-depleted T cells, or PBMCs.

Some clones are missing from TCRdb's copy, which holds only in-frame ones; the method was immunoSEQ multiplex PCR. The sample shows about 200,000 clones, roughly three quarters of them seen only once. This clone was seen only a few times. Participant age was roughly 18 to 90 years, and participants resided in fewer than 30 US areas. This CDR3 contains 17 residues. Germline CDR1 is MGHRA and CDR2 is YSYEKL. Trimming cost V 2 bases and J 4 bases; bases outside gene matches: 12. Sample: PBMCs or T cells enriched from blood (not recorded which). The chain couples TRBV4-1 to TRBJ1-2; 8 nucleotides line up with TRBD1. The sequence came from a woman between 45 and 60 years old with acute COVID-19. The CDR3, as DNA: TGCGCCAGCAGCCAACCCCAGGACAGGGCGGTAGGCTATGGCTACACCTTC. Translation: CASSQPQDRAVGYGYTF.